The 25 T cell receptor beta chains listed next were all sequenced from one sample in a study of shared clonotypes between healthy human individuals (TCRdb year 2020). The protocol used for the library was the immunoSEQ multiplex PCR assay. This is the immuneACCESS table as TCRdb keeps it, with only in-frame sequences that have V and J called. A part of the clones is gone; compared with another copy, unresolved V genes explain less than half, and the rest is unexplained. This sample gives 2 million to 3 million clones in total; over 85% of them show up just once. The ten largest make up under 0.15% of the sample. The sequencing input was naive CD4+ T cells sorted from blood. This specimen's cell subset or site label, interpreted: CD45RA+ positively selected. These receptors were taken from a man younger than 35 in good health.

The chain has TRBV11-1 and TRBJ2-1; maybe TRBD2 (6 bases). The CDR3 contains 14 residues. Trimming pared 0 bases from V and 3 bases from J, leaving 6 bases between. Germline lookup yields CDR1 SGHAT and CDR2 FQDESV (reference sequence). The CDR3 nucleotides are TGTGCCAGCAGCTTAGCGGGGGGCTACAATGAGCAGTTCTTC. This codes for CASSLAGGYNEQFF.

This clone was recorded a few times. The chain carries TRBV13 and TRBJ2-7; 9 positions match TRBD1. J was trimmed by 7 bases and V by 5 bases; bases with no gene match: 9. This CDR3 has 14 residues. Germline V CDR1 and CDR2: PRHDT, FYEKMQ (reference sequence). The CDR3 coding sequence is TGTGCCAGCAGCCTCCGGACAGGGGTACGGGAGCAGTACTTC. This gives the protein CASSLRTGVREQYF. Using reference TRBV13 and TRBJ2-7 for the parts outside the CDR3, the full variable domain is AAGVIQSPRHLIKEKRETATLKCYPIPRHDTVYWYQQGPGQDPQFLISFYEKMQSDKGSIPDRFSAQQFSDYHSELNMSSLELGDSALYFCASSLRTGVREQYFGPGTRLTVT.

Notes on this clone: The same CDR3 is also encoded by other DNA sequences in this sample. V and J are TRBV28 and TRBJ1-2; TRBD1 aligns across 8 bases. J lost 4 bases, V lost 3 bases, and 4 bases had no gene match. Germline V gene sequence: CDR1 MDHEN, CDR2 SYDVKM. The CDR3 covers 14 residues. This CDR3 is CASSFGTGGYGYTF. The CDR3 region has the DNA TGTGCCAGCAGTTTCGGGACAGGTGGCTATGGCTACACCTTC.

The CDR3, as DNA: TGTGCCACCAGCAGAGATGGCAGGCGGAACAATGAGCAGTTCTTC. This translates into CATSRDGRRNNEQFF. The rearrangement joins TRBV15 to TRBJ2-1; D gene ambiguous. Per the germline V gene, CDR1 is LNHNV and CDR2 is YYDKDF (reference sequence). This CDR3 contains 15 residues. Deletions cut 0 bases from V and 5 bases from J, with 11 bases between.

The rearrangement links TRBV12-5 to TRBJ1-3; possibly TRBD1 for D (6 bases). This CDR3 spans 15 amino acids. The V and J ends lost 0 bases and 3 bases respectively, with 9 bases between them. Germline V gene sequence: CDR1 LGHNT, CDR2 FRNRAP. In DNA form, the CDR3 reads TGTGCTAGTGGTTTGGTAGGGACACTTGGAAACACCATATATTTT. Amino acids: CASGLVGTLGNTIYF.

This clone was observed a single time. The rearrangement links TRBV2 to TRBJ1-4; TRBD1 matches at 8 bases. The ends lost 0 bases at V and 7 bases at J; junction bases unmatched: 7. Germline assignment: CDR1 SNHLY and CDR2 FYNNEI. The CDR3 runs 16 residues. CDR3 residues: CASSEASPGTGEKLFF. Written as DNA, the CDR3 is TGTGCCAGCAGTGAAGCGTCCCCCGGGACAGGTGAAAAACTGTTTTTT.

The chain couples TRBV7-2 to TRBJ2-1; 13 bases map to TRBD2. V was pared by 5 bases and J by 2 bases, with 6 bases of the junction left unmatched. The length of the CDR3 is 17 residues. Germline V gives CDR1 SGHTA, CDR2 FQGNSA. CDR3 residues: CASSSAGTSGAYNEQFF. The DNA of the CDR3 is TGTGCCAGCAGCAGCGCCGGGACTAGCGGGGCCTACAATGAGCAGTTCTTC.

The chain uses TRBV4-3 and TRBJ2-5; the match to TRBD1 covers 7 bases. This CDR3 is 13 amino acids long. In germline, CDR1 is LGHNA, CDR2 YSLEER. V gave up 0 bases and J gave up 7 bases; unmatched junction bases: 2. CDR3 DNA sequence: TGCGCCAGCAGCCAAGAAGGGGGCGTGACCCAGTACTTC. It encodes CASSQEGGVTQYF.

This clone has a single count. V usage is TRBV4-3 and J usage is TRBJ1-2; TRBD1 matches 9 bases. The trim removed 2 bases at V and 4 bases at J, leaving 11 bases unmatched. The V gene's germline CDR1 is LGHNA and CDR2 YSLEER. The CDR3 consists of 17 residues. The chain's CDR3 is CASSQSTGTGLSYGYTF. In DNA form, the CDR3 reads TGCGCCAGCAGCCAATCAACCGGGACAGGGCTATCCTATGGCTACACCTTC.

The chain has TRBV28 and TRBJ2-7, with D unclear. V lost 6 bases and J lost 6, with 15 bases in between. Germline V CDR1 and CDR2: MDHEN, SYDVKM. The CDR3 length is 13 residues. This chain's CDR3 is CASSLPGWVEQYF. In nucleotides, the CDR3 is TGTGCCAGCAGCCTTCCCGGTTGGGTCGAGCAGTACTTC. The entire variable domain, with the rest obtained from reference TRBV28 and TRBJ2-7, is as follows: DVKVTQSSRYLVKRTGEKVFLECVQDMDHENMFWYRQDPGLGLRLIYFSYDVKMKEKGDIPEGYSVSREKKERFSLILESASTNQTSMYLCASSLPGWVEQYFGPGTRLTVT.

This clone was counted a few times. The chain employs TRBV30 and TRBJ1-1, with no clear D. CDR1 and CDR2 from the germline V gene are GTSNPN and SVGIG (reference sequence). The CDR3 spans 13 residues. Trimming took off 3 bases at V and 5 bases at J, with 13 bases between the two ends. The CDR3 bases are TGTGCCTGGAGGGCGGTTCTAGCAACTGAAGCTTTCTTT. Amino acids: CAWRAVLATEAFF.

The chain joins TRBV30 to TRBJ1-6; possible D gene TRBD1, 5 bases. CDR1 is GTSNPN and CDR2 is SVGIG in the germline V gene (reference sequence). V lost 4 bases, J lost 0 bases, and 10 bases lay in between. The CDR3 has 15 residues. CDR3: CAWKPGSSYNSPLHF. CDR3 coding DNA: TGTGCCTGGAAACCAGGGAGCTCCTATAATTCACCCCTCCACTTT.

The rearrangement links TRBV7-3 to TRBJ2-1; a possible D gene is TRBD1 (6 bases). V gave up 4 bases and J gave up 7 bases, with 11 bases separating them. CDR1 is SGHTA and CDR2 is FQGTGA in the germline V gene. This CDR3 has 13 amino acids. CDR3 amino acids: CASSSGRGNEQFF. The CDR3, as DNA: TGTGCCAGCAGCTCCGGTAGGGGGAATGAGCAGTTCTTC.

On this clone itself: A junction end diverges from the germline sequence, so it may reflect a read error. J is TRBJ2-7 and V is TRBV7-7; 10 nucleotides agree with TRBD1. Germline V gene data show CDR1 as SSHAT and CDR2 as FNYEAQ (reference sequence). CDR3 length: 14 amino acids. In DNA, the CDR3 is TGTGCTAGCAGCGAGGGACAGGGGTACTACGAGCAGTACTTC. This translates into CASSEGQGYYEQYF. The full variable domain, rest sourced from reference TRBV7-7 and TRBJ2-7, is GAGVSQSPRYKVTKRGQDVTLRCDPISSHATLYWYQQALGQGPEFLTYFNYEAQPDKSGLPSDRFSAERPEGSISTLTIQRTEQRDSAMYRCASSEGQGYYEQYFGPGTRLTVT.

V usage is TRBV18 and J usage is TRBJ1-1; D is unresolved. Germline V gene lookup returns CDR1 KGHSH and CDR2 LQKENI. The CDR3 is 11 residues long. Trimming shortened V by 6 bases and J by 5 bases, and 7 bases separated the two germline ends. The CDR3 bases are TGTGCCAGCTCGGGCATTACTGAAGCTTTCTTT. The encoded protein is CASSGITEAFF.

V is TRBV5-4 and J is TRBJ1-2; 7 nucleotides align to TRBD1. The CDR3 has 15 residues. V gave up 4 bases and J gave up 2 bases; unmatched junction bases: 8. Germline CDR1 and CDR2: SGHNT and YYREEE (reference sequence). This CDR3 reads CASSHGQAGNYGYTF. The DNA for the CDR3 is TGTGCCAGCAGCCATGGACAGGCAGGGAACTATGGCTACACCTTC.

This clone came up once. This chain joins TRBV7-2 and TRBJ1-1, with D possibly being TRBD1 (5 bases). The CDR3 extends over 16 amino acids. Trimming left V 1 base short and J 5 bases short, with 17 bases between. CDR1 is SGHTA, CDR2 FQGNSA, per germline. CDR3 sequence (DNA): TGTGCCAGCAGCTTAGACGGGGCGGCAGGTGGGACTGAAGCTTTCTTT. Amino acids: CASSLDGAAGGTEAFF.

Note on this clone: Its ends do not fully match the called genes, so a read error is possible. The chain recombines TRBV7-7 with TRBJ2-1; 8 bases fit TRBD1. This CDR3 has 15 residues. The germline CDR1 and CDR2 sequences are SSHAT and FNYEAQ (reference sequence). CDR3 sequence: CASSLDRGTYNEQFF. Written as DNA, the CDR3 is TGTGCTAGCAGCCTAGACAGGGGAACCTACAATGAGCAGTTCTTC.

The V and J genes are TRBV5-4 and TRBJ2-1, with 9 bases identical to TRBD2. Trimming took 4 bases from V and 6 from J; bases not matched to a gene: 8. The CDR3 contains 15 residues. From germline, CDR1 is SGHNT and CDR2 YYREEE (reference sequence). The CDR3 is CASSRGGGAGNEQFF. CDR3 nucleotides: TGTGCCAGCAGCCGTGGCGGGGGGGCGGGCAATGAGCAGTTCTTC. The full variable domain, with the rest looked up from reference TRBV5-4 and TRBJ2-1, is ETGVTQSPTHLIKTRGQQVTLRCSSQSGHNTVSWYQQALGQGPQFIFQYYREEENGRGNFPPRFSGLQFPNYSSELNVNALELDDSALYLCASSRGGGAGNEQFFGPGTRLTVL.

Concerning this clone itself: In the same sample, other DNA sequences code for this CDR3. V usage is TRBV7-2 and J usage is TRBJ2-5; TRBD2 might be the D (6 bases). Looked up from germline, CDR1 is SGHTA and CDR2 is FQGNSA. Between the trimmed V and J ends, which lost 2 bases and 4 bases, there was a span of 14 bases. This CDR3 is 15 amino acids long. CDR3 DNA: TGTGCCAGCAGCTTATTCGGGGGATTGGGAGAGACCCAGTACTTC. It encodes CASSLFGGLGETQYF.

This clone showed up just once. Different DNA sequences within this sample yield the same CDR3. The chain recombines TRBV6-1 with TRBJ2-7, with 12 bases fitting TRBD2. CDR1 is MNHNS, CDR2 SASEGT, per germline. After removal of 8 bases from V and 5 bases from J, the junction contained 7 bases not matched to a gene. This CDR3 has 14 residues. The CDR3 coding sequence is TGTGCCAGCTCCGTGACTAGCGGGAGTAACGAGCAGTACTTC. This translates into CASSVTSGSNEQYF.

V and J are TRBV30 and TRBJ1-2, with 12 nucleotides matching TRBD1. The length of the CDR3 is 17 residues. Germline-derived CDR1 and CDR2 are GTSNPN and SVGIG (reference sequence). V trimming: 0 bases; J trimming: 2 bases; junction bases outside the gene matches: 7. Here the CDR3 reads CAWSVLGQGASNYGYTF. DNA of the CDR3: TGTGCCTGGAGTGTACTGGGACAGGGGGCTTCCAACTATGGCTACACCTTC.

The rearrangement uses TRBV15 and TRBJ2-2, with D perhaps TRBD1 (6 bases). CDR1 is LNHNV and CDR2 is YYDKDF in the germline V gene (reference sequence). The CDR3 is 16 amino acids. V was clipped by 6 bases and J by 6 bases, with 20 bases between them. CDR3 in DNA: TGTGCCACCAGACTGCACCCCCTGGCAGGGGCCGGGGAGCTGTTTTTT. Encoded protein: CATRLHPLAGAGELFF.

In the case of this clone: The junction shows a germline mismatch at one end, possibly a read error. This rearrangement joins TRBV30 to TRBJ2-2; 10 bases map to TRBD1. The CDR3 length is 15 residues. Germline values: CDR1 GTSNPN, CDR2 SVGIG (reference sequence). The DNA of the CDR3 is TGTGCCCGGAGATCGGGACAGGGGATTGCCGGGGAGCTGTTTTTT. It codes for CARRSGQGIAGELFF.

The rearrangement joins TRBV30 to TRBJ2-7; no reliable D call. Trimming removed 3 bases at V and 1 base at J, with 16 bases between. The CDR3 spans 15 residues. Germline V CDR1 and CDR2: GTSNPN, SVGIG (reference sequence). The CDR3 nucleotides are TGTGCCTGGAGCGCTCCCGGCCATCTTTCCTACGAGCAGTACTTC. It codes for CAWSAPGHLSYEQYF. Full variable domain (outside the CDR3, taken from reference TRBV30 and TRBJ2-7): SQTIHQWPATLVQPVGSPLSLECTVEGTSNPNLYWYRQAAGRGLQLLFYSVGIGQISSEVPQNLSASRPQDRQFILSSKKLLLSDSGFYLCAWSAPGHLSYEQYFGPGTRLTVT.